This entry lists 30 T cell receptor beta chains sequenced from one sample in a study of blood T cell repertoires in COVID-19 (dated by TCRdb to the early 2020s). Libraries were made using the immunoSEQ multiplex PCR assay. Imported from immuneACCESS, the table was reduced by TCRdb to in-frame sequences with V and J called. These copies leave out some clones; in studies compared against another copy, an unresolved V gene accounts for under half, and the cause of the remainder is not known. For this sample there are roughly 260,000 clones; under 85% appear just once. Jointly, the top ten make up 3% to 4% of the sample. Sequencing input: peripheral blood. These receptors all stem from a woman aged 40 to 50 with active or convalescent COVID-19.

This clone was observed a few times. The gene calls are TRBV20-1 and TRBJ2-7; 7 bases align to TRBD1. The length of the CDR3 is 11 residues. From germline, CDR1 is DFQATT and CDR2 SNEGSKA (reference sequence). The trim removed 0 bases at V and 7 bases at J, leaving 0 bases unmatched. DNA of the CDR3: TGCAGTGCTAGAGAGGACAGGGAGCAGTACTTC. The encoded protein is CSAREDREQYF.

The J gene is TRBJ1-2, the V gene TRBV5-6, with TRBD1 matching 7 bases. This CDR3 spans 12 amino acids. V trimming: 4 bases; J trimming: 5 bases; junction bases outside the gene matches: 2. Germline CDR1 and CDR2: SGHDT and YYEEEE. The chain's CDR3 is CASSDRDYGYTF. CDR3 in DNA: TGTGCCAGCAGCGACAGGGATTATGGCTACACCTTC.

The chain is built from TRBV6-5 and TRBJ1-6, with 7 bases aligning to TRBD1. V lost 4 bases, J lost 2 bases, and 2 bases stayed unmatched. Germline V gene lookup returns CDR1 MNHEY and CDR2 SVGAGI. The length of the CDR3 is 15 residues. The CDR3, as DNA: TGTGCCAGCAGTTTGACAGGGACCTATAATTCACCCCTCCACTTT. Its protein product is CASSLTGTYNSPLHF.

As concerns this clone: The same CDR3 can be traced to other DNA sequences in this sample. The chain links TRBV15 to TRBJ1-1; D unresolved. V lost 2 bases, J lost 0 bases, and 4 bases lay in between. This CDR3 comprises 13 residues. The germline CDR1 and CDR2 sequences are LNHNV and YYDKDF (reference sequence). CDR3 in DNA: TGTGCCACCAGCAGATCCGTGAACACTGAAGCTTTCTTT. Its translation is CATSRSVNTEAFF. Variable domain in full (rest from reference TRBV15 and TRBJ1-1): DAMVIQNPRYQVTQFGKPVTLSCSQTLNHNVMYWYQQKSSQAPKLLFHYYDKDFNNEADTPDNFQSRRPNTSFCFLDIRSPGLGDTAMYLCATSRSVNTEAFFGQGTRLTVV.

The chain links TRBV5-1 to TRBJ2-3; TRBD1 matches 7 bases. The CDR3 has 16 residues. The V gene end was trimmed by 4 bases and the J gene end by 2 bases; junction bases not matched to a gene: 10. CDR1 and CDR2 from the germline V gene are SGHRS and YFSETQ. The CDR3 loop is CASSLEGATDTDTQYF. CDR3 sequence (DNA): TGCGCCAGCAGCCTAGAGGGGGCCACCGACACAGATACGCAGTATTTT.

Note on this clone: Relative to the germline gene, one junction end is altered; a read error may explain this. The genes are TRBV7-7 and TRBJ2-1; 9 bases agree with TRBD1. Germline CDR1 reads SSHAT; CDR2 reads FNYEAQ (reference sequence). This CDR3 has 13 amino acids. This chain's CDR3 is CASSSDRGSEQFF. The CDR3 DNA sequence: TGTGCTAGCAGTTCGGACAGGGGAAGTGAGCAGTTCTTC.

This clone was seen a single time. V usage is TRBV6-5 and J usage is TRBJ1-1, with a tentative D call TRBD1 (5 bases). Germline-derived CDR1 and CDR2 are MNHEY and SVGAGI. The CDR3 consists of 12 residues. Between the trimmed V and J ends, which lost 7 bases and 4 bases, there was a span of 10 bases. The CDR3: CASNRQGTEAFF. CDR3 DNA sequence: TGTGCCAGCAATAGGCAGGGCACTGAAGCTTTCTTT.

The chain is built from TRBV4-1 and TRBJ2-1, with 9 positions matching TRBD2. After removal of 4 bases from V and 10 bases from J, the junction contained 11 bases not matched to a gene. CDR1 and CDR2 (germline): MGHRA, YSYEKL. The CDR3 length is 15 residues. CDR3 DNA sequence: TGCGCCAGCAGCCTTACCGGGACTAGCTATCAAGAGCAGTTCTTC. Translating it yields CASSLTGTSYQEQFF.

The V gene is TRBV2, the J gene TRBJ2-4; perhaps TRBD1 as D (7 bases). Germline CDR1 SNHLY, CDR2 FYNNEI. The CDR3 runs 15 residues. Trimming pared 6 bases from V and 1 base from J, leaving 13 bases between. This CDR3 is CASSTAGGAKNIQYF. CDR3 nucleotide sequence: TGTGCCAGCAGCACCGCAGGGGGGGCCAAAAACATTCAGTACTTC. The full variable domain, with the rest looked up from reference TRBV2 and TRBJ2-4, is EPEVTQTPSHQVTQMGQEVILRCVPISNHLYFYWYRQILGQKVEFLVSFYNNEISEKSEIFDDQFSVERPDGSNFTLKIRSTKLEDSAMYFCASSTAGGAKNIQYFGAGTRLSVL.

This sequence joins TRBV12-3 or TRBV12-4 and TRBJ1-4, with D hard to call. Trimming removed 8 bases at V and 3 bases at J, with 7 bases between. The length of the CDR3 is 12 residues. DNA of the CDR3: TGTGCCAGCGGGCAGGCTAATGAAAAACTGTTTTTT. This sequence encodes CASGQANEKLFF.

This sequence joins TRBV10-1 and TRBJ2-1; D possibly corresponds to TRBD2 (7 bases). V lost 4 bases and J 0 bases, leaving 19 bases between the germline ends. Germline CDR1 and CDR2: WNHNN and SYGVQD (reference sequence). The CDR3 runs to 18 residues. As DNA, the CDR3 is TGCGCCAGCAGTGGGGGGCTCGGGGAGGGGAGCTCCTACAATGAGCAGTTCTTC. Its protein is CASSGGLGEGSSYNEQFF.

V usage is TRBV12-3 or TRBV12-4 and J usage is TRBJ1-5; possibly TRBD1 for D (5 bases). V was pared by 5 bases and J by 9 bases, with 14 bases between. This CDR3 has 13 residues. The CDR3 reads CASSPGLARPQHF. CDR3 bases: TGTGCCAGCAGTCCGGGACTTGCGAGGCCCCAGCATTTT.

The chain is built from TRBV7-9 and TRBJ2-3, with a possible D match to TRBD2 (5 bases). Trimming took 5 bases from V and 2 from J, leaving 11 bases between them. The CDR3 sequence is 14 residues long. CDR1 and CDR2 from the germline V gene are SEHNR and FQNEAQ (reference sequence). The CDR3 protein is CASSLTNPTDTQYF. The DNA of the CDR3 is TGTGCCAGCAGCCTGACTAACCCCACAGATACGCAGTATTTT. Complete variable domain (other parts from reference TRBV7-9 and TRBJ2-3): DTGVSQNPRHKITKRGQNVTFRCDPISEHNRLYWYRQTLGQGPEFLTYFQNEAQLEKSRLLSDRFSAERPKGSFSTLEIQRTEQGDSAMYLCASSLTNPTDTQYFGPGTRLTVL.

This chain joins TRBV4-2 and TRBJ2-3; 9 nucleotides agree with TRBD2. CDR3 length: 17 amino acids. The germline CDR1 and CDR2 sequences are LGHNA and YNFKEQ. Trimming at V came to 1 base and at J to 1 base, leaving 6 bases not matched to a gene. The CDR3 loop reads CASSQATSSGGTDTQYF. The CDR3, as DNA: TGTGCCAGCAGCCAAGCAACCTCTAGCGGGGGCACAGATACGCAGTATTTT.

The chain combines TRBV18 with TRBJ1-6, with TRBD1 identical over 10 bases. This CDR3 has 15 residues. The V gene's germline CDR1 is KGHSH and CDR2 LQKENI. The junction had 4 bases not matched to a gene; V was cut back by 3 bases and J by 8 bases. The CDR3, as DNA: TGTGCCAGCTCACCCGGACAGGGGGGATATTCACCCCTCCACTTT. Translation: CASSPGQGGYSPLHF.

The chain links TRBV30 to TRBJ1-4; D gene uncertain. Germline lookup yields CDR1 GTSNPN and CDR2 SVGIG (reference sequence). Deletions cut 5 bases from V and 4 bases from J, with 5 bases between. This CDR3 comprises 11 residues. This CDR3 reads CAWQYNEKLFF. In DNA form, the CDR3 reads TGTGCCTGGCAGTATAATGAAAAACTGTTTTTT. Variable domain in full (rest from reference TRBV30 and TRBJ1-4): SQTIHQWPATLVQPVGSPLSLECTVEGTSNPNLYWYRQAAGRGLQLLFYSVGIGQISSEVPQNLSASRPQDRQFILSSKKLLLSDSGFYLCAWQYNEKLFFGSGTQLSVL.

CDR3 amino acids: CASSLQGINEKLFF. In DNA, the CDR3 is TGTGCCAGCAGCCTACAGGGTATTAATGAAAAACTGTTTTTT. The chain has TRBV5-4 and TRBJ1-4; possible D gene TRBD1, 6 bases. This CDR3 is 14 amino acids long. Trimming stripped 4 bases from V and 4 bases from J, with 11 bases between. CDR1 and CDR2 from the germline V gene are SGHNT and YYREEE (reference sequence).

The CDR3 nucleotides are TGTGCCAGTAGTATCGGGAGAGGTCAGCCCCAGCATTTT. Translated, it gives CASSIGRGQPQHF. The chain carries TRBV19 and TRBJ1-5; D is ambiguous. This CDR3 spans 13 amino acids. From germline, CDR1 is LNHDA and CDR2 SQIVND (reference sequence). V was pared by 3 bases and J by 6 bases, with 9 bases between.

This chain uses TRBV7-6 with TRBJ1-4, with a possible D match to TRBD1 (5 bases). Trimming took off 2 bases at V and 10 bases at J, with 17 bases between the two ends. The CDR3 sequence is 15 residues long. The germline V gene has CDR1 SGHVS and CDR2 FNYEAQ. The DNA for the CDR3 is TGTGCCAGCAGCTTACTTGAACGGGGGAGGGGAAAACTGTTTTTT. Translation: CASSLLERGRGKLFF.

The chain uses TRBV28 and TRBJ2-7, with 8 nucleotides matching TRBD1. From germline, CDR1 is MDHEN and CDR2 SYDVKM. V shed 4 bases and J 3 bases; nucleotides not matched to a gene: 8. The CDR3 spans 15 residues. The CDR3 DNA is TGTGCCAGCAGTTCATCCGGGACAGGTTACTACGAGCAGTACGTC. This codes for CASSSSGTGYYEQYV.

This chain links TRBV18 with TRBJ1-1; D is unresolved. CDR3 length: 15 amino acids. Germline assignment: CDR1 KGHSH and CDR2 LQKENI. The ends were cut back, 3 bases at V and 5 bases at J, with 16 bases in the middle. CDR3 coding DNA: TGTGCCAGCTCACCCGTACACACCGGCGGGACTGAAGCTTTCTTT. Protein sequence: CASSPVHTGGTEAFF.

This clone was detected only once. CDR3 amino acids: CASSANRDPTEAFF. As DNA, the CDR3 is TGTGCCAGTAGTGCCAACAGGGACCCCACTGAAGCTTTCTTT. The chain links TRBV19 to TRBJ1-1; tentatively, D is TRBD1 (6 bases). V was cut by 5 bases and J by 4 bases, with 14 bases left in between. The CDR3 sequence is 14 residues long. Germline-derived CDR1 and CDR2 are LNHDA and SQIVND (reference sequence).

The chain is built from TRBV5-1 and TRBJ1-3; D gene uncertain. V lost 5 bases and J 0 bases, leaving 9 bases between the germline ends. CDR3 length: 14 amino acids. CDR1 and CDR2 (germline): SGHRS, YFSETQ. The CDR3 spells CASSERFSGNTIYF. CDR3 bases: TGCGCCAGCAGTGAACGGTTCTCTGGAAACACCATATATTTT.

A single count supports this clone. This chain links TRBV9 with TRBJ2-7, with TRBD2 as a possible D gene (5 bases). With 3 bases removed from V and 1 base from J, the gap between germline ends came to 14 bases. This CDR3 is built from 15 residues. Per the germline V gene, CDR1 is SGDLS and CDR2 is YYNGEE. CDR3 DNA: TGTGCCAGCAGCGCAAAAGAGGGCCAGTCCTACGAGCAGTACTTC. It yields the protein CASSAKEGQSYEQYF.

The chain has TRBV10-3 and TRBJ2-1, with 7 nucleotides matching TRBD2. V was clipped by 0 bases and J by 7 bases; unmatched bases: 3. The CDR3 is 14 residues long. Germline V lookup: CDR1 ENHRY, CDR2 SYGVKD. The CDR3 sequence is CAISESRGGNEQFF. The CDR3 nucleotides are TGTGCCATCAGTGAGTCTAGGGGAGGGAATGAGCAGTTCTTC.

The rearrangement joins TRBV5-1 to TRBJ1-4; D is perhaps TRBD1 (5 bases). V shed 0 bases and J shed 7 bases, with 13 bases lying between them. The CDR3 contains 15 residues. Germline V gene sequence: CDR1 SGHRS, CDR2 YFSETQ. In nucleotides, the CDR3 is TGCGCCAGCAGCTTGGAAGGGGAGGGGTCTGAAAAACTGTTTTTT. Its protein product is CASSLEGEGSEKLFF.

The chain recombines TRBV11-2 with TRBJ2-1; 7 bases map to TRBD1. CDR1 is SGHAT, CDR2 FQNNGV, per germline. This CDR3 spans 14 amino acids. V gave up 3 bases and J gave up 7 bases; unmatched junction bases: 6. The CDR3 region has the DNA TGTGCCAGCAGCTTCGGGACAGCTTTAAATGAGCAGTTCTTC. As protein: CASSFGTALNEQFF.

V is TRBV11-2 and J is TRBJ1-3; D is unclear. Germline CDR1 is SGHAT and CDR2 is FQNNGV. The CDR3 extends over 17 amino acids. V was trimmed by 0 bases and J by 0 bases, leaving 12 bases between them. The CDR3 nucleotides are TGTGCCAGCAGCTTAGATCTCCCCGGTTTCTCTGGAAACACCATATATTTT. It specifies CASSLDLPGFSGNTIYF.

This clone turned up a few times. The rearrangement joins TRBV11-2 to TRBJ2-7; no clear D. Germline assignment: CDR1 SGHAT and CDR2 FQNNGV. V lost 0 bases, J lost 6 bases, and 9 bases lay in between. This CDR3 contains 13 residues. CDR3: CASSLDLWAEQYF. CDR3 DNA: TGTGCCAGCAGCTTAGATCTATGGGCCGAGCAGTACTTC.

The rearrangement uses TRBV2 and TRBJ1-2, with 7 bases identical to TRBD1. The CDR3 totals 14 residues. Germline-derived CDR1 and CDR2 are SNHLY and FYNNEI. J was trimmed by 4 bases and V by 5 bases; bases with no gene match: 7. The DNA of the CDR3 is TGTGCCAGCAGTAAAGAACAGGGGTCCTATGGCTACACCTTC. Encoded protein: CASSKEQGSYGYTF.